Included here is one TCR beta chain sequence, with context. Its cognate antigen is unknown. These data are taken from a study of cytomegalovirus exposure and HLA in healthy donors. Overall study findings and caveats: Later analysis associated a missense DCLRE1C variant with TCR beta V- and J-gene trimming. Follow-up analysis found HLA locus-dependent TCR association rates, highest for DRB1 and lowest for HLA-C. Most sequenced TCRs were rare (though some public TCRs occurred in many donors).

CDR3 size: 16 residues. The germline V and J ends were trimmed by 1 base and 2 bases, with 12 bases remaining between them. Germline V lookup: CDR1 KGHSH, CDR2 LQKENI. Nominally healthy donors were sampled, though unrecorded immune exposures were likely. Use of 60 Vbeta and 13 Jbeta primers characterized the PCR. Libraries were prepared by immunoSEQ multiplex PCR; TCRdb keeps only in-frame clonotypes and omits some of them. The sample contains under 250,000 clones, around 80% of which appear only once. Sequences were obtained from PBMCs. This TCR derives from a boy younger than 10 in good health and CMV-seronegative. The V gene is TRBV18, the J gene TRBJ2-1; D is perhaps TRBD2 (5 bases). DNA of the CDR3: TGTGCCAGCTCACCACGGGCAATAGCGCCCTACAATGAGCAGTTCTTC. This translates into CASSPRAIAPYNEQFF.